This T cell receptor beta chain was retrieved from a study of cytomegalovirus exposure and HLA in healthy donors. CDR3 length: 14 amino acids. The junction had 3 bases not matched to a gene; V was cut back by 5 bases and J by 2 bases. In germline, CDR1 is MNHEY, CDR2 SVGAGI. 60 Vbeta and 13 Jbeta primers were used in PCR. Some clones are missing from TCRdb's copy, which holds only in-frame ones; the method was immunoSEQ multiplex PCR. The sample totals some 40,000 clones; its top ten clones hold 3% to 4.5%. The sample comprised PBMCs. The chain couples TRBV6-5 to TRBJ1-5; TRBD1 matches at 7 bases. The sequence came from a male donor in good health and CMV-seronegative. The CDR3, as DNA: TGTGCCAGCAGTCACGACAGGGGCAATCAGCCCCAGCATTTT. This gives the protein CASSHDRGNQPQHF.